A single T cell receptor (beta chain) is shown here with its context. MiXCR was run by TCRdb on the 5' RACE reads, yielding one entry per CDR3 protein. The repertoire consists of fewer than 450,000 distinct CDR3 sequences, with 28% occurring once and the leading ten covering 6.1%. These data originate in a study of identical twins' blood T cells. This CDR3 is built from 15 residues. V lost 4 bases and J 0 bases, leaving 10 bases between the germline ends. Germline loops: CDR1 MNHNY, CDR2 SVGAGI (reference sequence). The V gene is TRBV6-6, the J gene TRBJ2-4; no clear D. The TCR was taken from a woman between 18 and 55 years old in good health. Sequencing was carried out using PBMCs. The CDR3 protein is CASSSHSLAKNIQYF. The CDR3 DNA follows: TGTGCCAGCAGTTCCCACAGCTTAGCCAAAAACATTCAGTACTTC.